The sequence of this T cell receptor beta chain was determined in a study of cytomegalovirus exposure and HLA in healthy donors. At the level of the study: From donors who were HLA-typed, an early data release held about 89 million unique TCRs.

PCR involved 60 Vbeta and 13 Jbeta primers. The data were produced by immunoSEQ multiplex PCR, yet TCRdb's version contains in-frame clones alone and is incomplete. The sample holds under 200,000 clones, under 80% seen once. As for this clone: What it binds is not known.

Whole-study findings and limits: Per published reports, the classifier diagnosed cytomegalovirus status with high specificity and sensitivity. In vitro checks showed that three CMV-associated chains really do target CMV antigens. Later on, a genetic analysis was performed. It linked a missense variant in DCLRE1C with V- and J-gene trimming of TCR beta.

The CDR3 is made up of 15 amino acids. The germline V gene has CDR1 GTSNPN and CDR2 SVGIG (reference sequence). Trimming pared 5 bases from V and 10 bases from J, leaving 21 bases between. What was sequenced was PBMCs. The clonotype comes from a middle-aged man in good health and CMV-seronegative. This rearrangement joins TRBV30 to TRBJ1-6; possible D gene TRBD1, 5 bases. The CDR3 spells CAWGGWAGTRSPLHF. The DNA for the CDR3 is TGTGCCTGGGGGGGGTGGGCAGGCACGCGATCACCCCTCCACTTT. The complete variable domain, with remaining parts taken from reference TRBV30 and TRBJ1-6, reads SQTIHQWPATLVQPVGSPLSLECTVEGTSNPNLYWYRQAAGRGLQLLFYSVGIGQISSEVPQNLSASRPQDRQFILSSKKLLLSDSGFYLCAWGGWAGTRSPLHFGNGTRLTVT.